This is a list of T cell receptor beta chains from one sample in a study of cytomegalovirus exposure and HLA in healthy donors. The table came from immunoSEQ multiplex PCR; TCRdb's copy has only in-frame clones and leaves some out. The sample records 100,000 or so clones, 70% to 80% being singletons. The sequenced sample consisted of PBMCs. These receptors were collected from a woman in her forties in good health and CMV-seronegative. Each CDR3 is given with its conserved first and last residue. Fields, in order: J gene, V gene, clone size, D gene, CDR3 DNA, CDR3 protein. A D gene is named only where the DNA matches it firmly. For some rows the clone size is stated as once, few or many, or as a class when expanded; others skip it.

TRBJ2-1 | TRBV19 | - | TRBD1 | TGTGCCAGTAGTGCCAACAGGGGGCCGACCTACAATGAGCAGTTCTTC | CASSANRGPTYNEQFF
TRBJ1-5 | TRBV19 | - | - | TGTGCCAGTACCACCTGGACATCCAATCAGCCCCAGCATTTT | CASTTWTSNQPQHF
TRBJ1-1 | TRBV6-5 | - | TRBD1 | TGTGCCAGCAGTCCTATCACAGGGGTGGTCACTGAAGCTTTCTTT | CASSPITGVVTEAFF
TRBJ2-3 | TRBV30 | - | - | TGTGCCTGGAGTACAACTAGGCCAGATACGCAGTATTTT | CAWSTTRPDTQYF
TRBJ2-3 | TRBV12-2 | once | - | TGTGCAAGTCGCTCAATTGTGGCTAGCTGGCGCACAGATACGCAGTATTTT | CASRSIVASWRTDTQYF
TRBJ2-7 | TRBV10-3 | few | TRBD1 | TGTGCCATCGGTACAGGGGGGAACGAGCAGTACTTC | CAIGTGGNEQYF
TRBJ1-5 | TRBV19 | - | - | TGTGCCAGTAGTATAGATCGAGGACTAACGGATCAGCCCCAGCATTTT | CASSIDRGLTDQPQHF
TRBJ1-5 | TRBV19 | - | - | TGTGCCAGTAGTATAGTACTACGGTCGACTCAGCCCCAGCATTTT | CASSIVLRSTQPQHF
TRBJ1-1 | TRBV10-3 | - | TRBD1 | TGTGCCATCAGGGCAACAGGGGAAGGGAACACTGAAGCTTTCTTT | CAIRATGEGNTEAFF
TRBJ2-3 | TRBV28 | - | - | TGTGCCAGCAGGACAAACACAGATACGCAGTATTTT | CASRTNTDTQYF
TRBJ2-3 | TRBV29-1 | - | TRBD2 | TGCAGCGCTGCGCCTACTAGCGGCCTCGTTGATACGCAGTATTTT | CSAAPTSGLVDTQYF
TRBJ1-2 | TRBV9 | - | TRBD1 | TGTGCCAGCAGCCCTCGGGACAGGGGAACGGGCTACACCTTC | CASSPRDRGTGYTF
TRBJ1-5 | TRBV19 | - | - | TGTGCCAGTACCCCGGTGGTAGGGAGGCGAAATCAGCCCCAGCATTTT | CASTPVVGRRNQPQHF
TRBJ1-2 | TRBV29-1 | - | TRBD1 | TGCAGCGTTCGGGACAGGTTCTATGGCTACACCTTC | CSVRDRFYGYTF
TRBJ2-5 | TRBV2 | - | - | TGTGCCAGCAGTCGACTAGTGGGCAGCCAAGAGACCCAGTACTTC | CASSRLVGSQETQYF
TRBJ2-1 | TRBV2 | few | TRBD1 | TGTGCCAGCAGTTGGCTCCGGACAGGGCTCGACAATGAGCAGTTCTTC | CASSWLRTGLDNEQFF
TRBJ1-4 | TRBV10-2 | - | TRBD1 | TGCGCCAGCAGTGACCCAAGGGACAGTGAAAAACTGTTTTTT | CASSDPRDSEKLFF
TRBJ2-1 | TRBV7-9 | - | - | TGTGCCAGCAATGGGAAGGGTCCGGGGAATGAGCAGTTCTTC | CASNGKGPGNEQFF
TRBJ1-5 | TRBV4-3 | once | - | TGCGCCAGCAGCCAAGAAAGGAGGCAGCCCCAGCATTTT | CASSQERRQPQHF
TRBJ1-4 | TRBV2 | - | TRBD1 | TGTGCCAGCAGTGAAAGGACAGGGAGGAATGAAAAACTGTTTTTT | CASSERTGRNEKLFF
TRBJ2-1 | TRBV4-3 | - | TRBD2 | TGCGCCAGCAGCCAAGATGAGAGCCTAGCGGGAGGGAACAATGAGCAGTTCTTC | CASSQDESLAGGNNEQFF
TRBJ2-3 | TRBV5-6 | - | - | TGTGCCAGCAGGAGGGGACTGGCGTCCGCGGATACGCAGTATTTT | CASRRGLASADTQYF
TRBJ1-5 | TRBV28 | - | - | TGTGCCAGCCGAGGGAACAATCAGCCCCAGCATTTT | CASRGNNQPQHF
TRBJ2-1 | TRBV10-3 | - | TRBD2 | TGTGCCATCGGGACTAGCGGGAGCAATGAGCAGTTCTTC | CAIGTSGSNEQFF
TRBJ1-1 | TRBV27 | once | TRBD1 | TGTGCCAGCAGTTACAGGGGACAAAACACTGAAGCTTTCTTT | CASSYRGQNTEAFF
TRBJ2-2 | TRBV5-1 | few | TRBD2 | TGCGCCAGCCGGTACTTAGCGGGAGGGGCCGGGGAGCTGTTTTTT | CASRYLAGGAGELFF
TRBJ2-5 | TRBV18 | - | TRBD2 | TGTGCCAGCTCACCCCTAGCGGCCAACCAAGAGACCCAGTACTTC | CASSPLAANQETQYF
TRBJ2-1 | TRBV27 | - | TRBD1 | TGTGCCAGCAGCTCAAGGTTGTCAGGGGGAGCGGATGAGCAGTTCTTC | CASSSRLSGGADEQFF
TRBJ2-1 | TRBV4-3 | - | - | TGCGCCAGCAGCCAGCACTTTAGGGGCGGAGGGACCTACAATGAGCAGTTCTTC | CASSQHFRGGGTYNEQFF
TRBJ2-1 | TRBV4-2 | - | TRBD1 | TGTGCCAGCAGCCAAGAGGTACAGGGGAACTACAATGAGCAGTTCTTC | CASSQEVQGNYNEQFF
TRBJ2-7 | TRBV28 | - | TRBD2 | TGTGCTAGCAGTTCGTTGACTAGCGGGGGATTGTACGAGCAGTACTTC | CASSSLTSGGLYEQYF
TRBJ1-2 | TRBV7-2 | few | TRBD1 | TGTGCCAGCAGCTTAGATTGGACAGGGGGGGGCTACACCTTC | CASSLDWTGGGYTF
TRBJ2-1 | TRBV7-9 | few | TRBD2 | TGTGCCAGCAGCTTTGAGACTAGCGTCAGAAATGAGCAGTTCTTC | CASSFETSVRNEQFF
TRBJ1-1 | TRBV7-9 | - | - | TGTGCCAGCAGCTTAGCGTCAGAAGCTTTCTTT | CASSLASEAFF
TRBJ1-4 | TRBV19 | - | - | TGTGCCAGTAGTCCACAGGCGGTAAATGAAAAACTGTTTTTT | CASSPQAVNEKLFF
TRBJ2-7 | TRBV19 | - | - | TGTGCCAGTAGTATTGAGGACAGCCTAGCCTACGAGCAGTACTTC | CASSIEDSLAYEQYF
TRBJ2-5 | TRBV2 | - | TRBD1 | TGTGCCAGCAGCGCCGGGACAGGGCTACTGTCGACCCAGTACTTC | CASSAGTGLLSTQYF
TRBJ1-2 | TRBV6-4 | - | TRBD1 | TGTGCCAGCAGTGCTTACAGGGGGAGCTATGGCTACACCTTC | CASSAYRGSYGYTF
TRBJ2-3 | TRBV4-3 | - | TRBD2 | TGCGCCAGCAGCCAAGGGGGGGCGGGGGGGCGCACAGATACGCAGTATTTT | CASSQGGAGGRTDTQYF
TRBJ2-5 | TRBV28 | - | - | TGTGCCAGCAGCTATCAGGGGTTCGGAGAGACCCAGTACTTC | CASSYQGFGETQYF
TRBJ1-1 | TRBV19 | - | TRBD1 | TGTGCCAGTCGGGACAGGGGTTGGAACACTGAAGCTTTCTTT | CASRDRGWNTEAFF
TRBJ2-7 | TRBV28 | - | TRBD1 | TGTGCCAGCAGGTACACCTACAGGGGGGTCAATAGGGAGCAGTACTTC | CASRYTYRGVNREQYF
TRBJ2-2 | TRBV4-2 | - | - | TGTGCCAGCAGCCAAGACGAAGGTGGCGGAACGGGGACCGGGGAGCTGTTTTTT | CASSQDEGGGTGTGELFF
TRBJ2-2 | TRBV7-2 | - | - | TGTGCCAGCAGTTCCTTAGGGGGGGCAGTGACCGGGGAGCTGTTTTTT | CASSSLGGAVTGELFF
TRBJ2-7 | TRBV5-5 | - | - | TGTGCCAGCAGCTTGGGTCCCTCCGAGCAGTACTTC | CASSLGPSEQYF
TRBJ2-7 | TRBV19 | - | TRBD1 | TGTGCCAGTAGTCCCCGACAGGGTCTATACGAGCAGTACTTC | CASSPRQGLYEQYF
TRBJ2-3 | TRBV7-2 | - | TRBD2 | TGTGCCAGCAGCTTAGGGTGGGGACTAAGGGCAGATACGCAGTATTTT | CASSLGWGLRADTQYF
TRBJ2-1 | TRBV28 | - | TRBD2 | TGTGCCAGCATCCTGGGAGGGGCGGATGAGCAGTTCTTC | CASILGGADEQFF
TRBJ1-1 | TRBV7-9 | - | TRBD1 | TGTTCCAGCAGCCGACAGGGGGCAGGAACTGAAGCTTTCTTT | CSSSRQGAGTEAFF
TRBJ1-1 | TRBV19 | - | TRBD1 | TGTGCCAGTAGTATAGAATTGGGACCGCGACGGGACAGGGAAGAAGGGACTGAAGCTTTCTTT | CASSIELGPRRDREEGTEAFF